These 20 T cell receptor beta chains share one sample of origin, sequenced in a study of cytomegalovirus exposure and HLA in healthy donors (dated by TCRdb to the late 2010s). The library was generated by the immunoSEQ multiplex PCR assay. In its TCRdb copy, this immuneACCESS table keeps in-frame sequences only and misses some clones. Where compared with another copy, unresolved V genes explain less than half of these, and the others have no known cause. The sample table records about 120,000 clones; 75% to 90% of these occur just once. The ten largest account for approximately 2% of the sample. The material sequenced was PBMCs. These receptors came from a woman aged 18-29 years in good health and CMV-seronegative.

The chain is built from TRBV5-6 and TRBJ2-7; 7 bases are a match to TRBD2. There are 13 residues in the CDR3. J lost 6 bases, V lost 2 bases, and 5 bases had no gene match. Germline V CDR1 and CDR2: SGHDT, YYEEEE. CDR3 bases: TGTGCCAGCAGCTTTGGGACTAAGGCCGAGCAGTACTTC. It yields the protein CASSFGTKAEQYF. The full variable domain, completed using reference TRBV5-6 and TRBJ2-7, is DAGVTQSPTHLIKTRGQQVTLRCSPKSGHDTVSWYQQALGQGPQFIFQYYEEEERQRGNFPDRFSGHQFPNYSSELNVNALLLGDSALYLCASSFGTKAEQYFGPGTRLTVT.

This rearrangement joins TRBV5-1 to TRBJ1-3; tentative D call: TRBD1 (5 bases). The CDR3 covers 15 residues. CDR1 and CDR2 (germline): SGHRS, YFSETQ. The V end was cut by 3 bases, the J end by 1 base, with 11 bases between. CDR3 sequence (DNA): TGCGCCAGCAGCTCCTCGCAGGGTTCTGGAAACACCATATATTTT. This translates into CASSSSQGSGNTIYF.

This clone was detected once. The chain links TRBV5-4 to TRBJ2-2; 8 nucleotides line up with TRBD2. The CDR3 is 15 residues long. After removal of 3 bases from V and 7 bases from J, the junction contained 8 bases not matched to a gene. The germline V gene encodes CDR1 SGHNT and CDR2 YYREEE (reference sequence). CDR3 nucleotide sequence: TGTGCCAGCAGCTGGAGCGGGGGATCAGGCGGGGAGCTGTTTTTT. Translating it yields CASSWSGGSGGELFF.

V is TRBV7-2 and J is TRBJ2-7, with 16 bases matching TRBD2. This CDR3 has 19 amino acids. CDR1 and CDR2 (germline): SGHTA, FQGNSA. Germline trimming cut 3 bases from V and 5 bases from J; bases unmatched to any gene: 13. The CDR3: CASSFLGTSGRGKRHEQYF. CDR3 DNA: TGTGCCAGCAGCTTCCTTGGGACTAGCGGGAGGGGAAAGAGACACGAGCAGTACTTC.

This sequence joins TRBV10-2 and TRBJ2-1; 10 bases line up with TRBD2. V was pared by 2 bases and J by 0 bases, with 10 bases of the junction left unmatched. This CDR3 is built from 19 residues. CDR1 WSHSY and CDR2 SAAADI come from the germline V gene. CDR3 DNA sequence: TGCGCCAGCAGTGAGAGGGGCCTAGCGGGAGCAAGCTCCTACAATGAGCAGTTCTTC. It specifies CASSERGLAGASSYNEQFF.

This clone was recorded only once. The same CDR3 can be traced to other DNA sequences in this sample. V usage is TRBV11-3 and J usage is TRBJ1-1, with TRBD1 identical over 7 bases. The CDR3 spans 14 residues. Per the germline V gene, CDR1 is SGHNT and CDR2 is YENEEA. Trimming took 3 bases from V and 0 from J; bases not matched to a gene: 1. Written as DNA, the CDR3 is TGTGCCAGCAGCTTGGGACAGATGAACACTGAAGCTTTCTTT. It translates to CASSLGQMNTEAFF.

The J gene is TRBJ2-1, the V gene TRBV11-2; 7 bases are shared with TRBD2. The CDR3 extends over 14 amino acids. The V gene's germline CDR1 is SGHAT and CDR2 FQNNGV. V shed 5 bases and J 6 bases; nucleotides not matched to a gene: 7. Here the CDR3 DNA reads TGTGCCAGCAGCCCGGCTAGCGGACTCAATGAGCAGTTCTTC. Translation gives CASSPASGLNEQFF.

The rearrangement uses TRBV19 and TRBJ2-4, with D tentatively TRBD2 (5 bases). In germline, CDR1 is LNHDA, CDR2 SQIVND (reference sequence). The CDR3 length is 13 residues. V lost 3 bases to trimming and J lost 8 bases, with 11 bases between them. CDR3 loop: CASSMTKRDIQYF. The CDR3 DNA follows: TGTGCCAGTAGTATGACTAAAAGGGACATTCAGTACTTC.

Comments on this clone: A far larger clone is one nucleotide away, so this likely arose from a read error. The chain combines TRBV5-6 with TRBJ1-5; D unclear. From germline, CDR1 is SGHDT and CDR2 YYEEEE. Trimming removed 4 bases from V and 0 bases from J, with 5 bases in between. The CDR3 has 13 residues. The CDR3 DNA reads TGTGCCAGCAGCGTATATAGCAATCAGCCCCAGCATTTT. Encoded protein: CASSVYSNQPQHF.

The J gene is TRBJ1-5, the V gene TRBV2; D is unclear. Germline loops: CDR1 SNHLY, CDR2 FYNNEI. Deletions cut 4 bases from V and 7 bases from J, with 11 bases between. CDR3 length equals 13 residues. The CDR3 nucleotides are TGTGCCAGCAGTGCCGGGGAAGGGCAGCCCCAGCATTTT. Encoded protein: CASSAGEGQPQHF.

The chain links TRBV19 to TRBJ1-4; unclear D gene. The CDR3 has 12 amino acids. Germline V gene sequence: CDR1 LNHDA, CDR2 SQIVND (reference sequence). Deletions cut 7 bases from V and 3 bases from J, with 6 bases between. The CDR3 DNA follows: TGTGCCAGTAAGCCATCTAATGAAAAACTGTTTTTT. Translation gives CASKPSNEKLFF.

This chain uses TRBV5-1 with TRBJ1-1; 11 nucleotides align to TRBD1. Germline V gene sequence: CDR1 SGHRS, CDR2 YFSETQ. The V gene end was trimmed by 3 bases and the J gene end by 5 bases; junction bases not matched to a gene: 3. The CDR3 is 14 residues long. CDR3 loop: CASSYGTGGTEAFF. DNA for the CDR3: TGCGCCAGCAGCTATGGGACAGGGGGGACTGAAGCTTTCTTT.

The chain joins TRBV7-9 to TRBJ2-7; 11 positions agree with TRBD2. J gave up 5 bases and V 10 bases, and 13 bases lay outside the gene matches. Germline assignment: CDR1 SEHNR and CDR2 FQNEAQ (reference sequence). CDR3 length equals 15 residues. As DNA, the CDR3 is TGTGCCACCGGAGGCTCTAGCGGGAGGCCGGACGAGCAGTACTTC. This translates into CATGGSSGRPDEQYF.

This clone was picked up one time. The CDR3 nucleotides read TGTGCCAGCAGCCCACGGACAGGGGGCGGGGAACTGTTTTTT. This encodes CASSPRTGGGELFF. The rearrangement joins TRBV14 to TRBJ1-4, with 11 bases identical to TRBD1. Trimming cost V 4 bases and J 12 bases; bases outside gene matches: 7. The germline gives CDR1 SGHDN, CDR2 FVKESK. This CDR3 has 14 residues.

Only one count was recorded for this clone. This chain uses TRBV6-1 with TRBJ2-3; 12 bases are shared with TRBD1. The trim removed 2 bases at V and 4 bases at J, leaving 7 bases unmatched. CDR3 size: 17 residues. The V gene's germline CDR1 is MNHNS and CDR2 SASEGT. CDR3 region: CASSERDRGPLADTQYF. The CDR3 DNA reads as TGTGCCAGCAGTGAACGGGACAGGGGGCCTTTGGCAGATACGCAGTATTTT.

The chain has TRBV6-6 and TRBJ2-7, with a weak D call TRBD2 (6 bases). The CDR3 has 15 amino acids. The V gene's germline CDR1 is MNHNY and CDR2 SVGAGI (reference sequence). The V end lost 6 bases, the J end lost 6 bases, and 21 bases lay between the germline ends. CDR3 nucleotides: TGTGCCAGCAGCCGCGGGGCGGACGACTTGCGCGAGCAGTACTTC. Encoded protein: CASSRGADDLREQYF.

This chain links TRBV27 with TRBJ2-6; TRBD1 matches 10 bases. Germline-derived CDR1 and CDR2 are MNHEY and SMNVEV (reference sequence). V shed 7 bases and J 3 bases; nucleotides not matched to a gene: 12. The CDR3 runs to 18 residues. The CDR3 bases are TGTGCCAGCACCCCGACAGGGGGCTGGTTTAGTGGGGCCAACGTCCTGACTTTC. It encodes CASTPTGGWFSGANVLTF. The full variable domain, in which reference TRBV27 and TRBJ2-6 provide the parts outside the CDR3, is EAQVTQNPRYLITVTGKKLTVTCSQNMNHEYMSWYRQDPGLGLRQIYYSMNVEVTDKGDVPEGYKVSRKEKRNFPLILESPSPNQTSLYFCASTPTGGWFSGANVLTFGAGSRLTVL.

The genes are TRBV5-6 and TRBJ2-7; D might be TRBD2 (6 bases). Germline V gene lookup returns CDR1 SGHDT and CDR2 YYEEEE. This CDR3 contains 12 residues. The V and J ends lost 0 bases and 6 bases respectively, with 7 bases between them. CDR3 residues: CASSLGGGEQYF. In DNA form, the CDR3 reads TGTGCCAGCAGCTTGGGGGGAGGCGAGCAGTACTTC. The full variable domain, its missing parts supplied by reference TRBV5-6 and TRBJ2-7, is DAGVTQSPTHLIKTRGQQVTLRCSPKSGHDTVSWYQQALGQGPQFIFQYYEEEERQRGNFPDRFSGHQFPNYSSELNVNALLLGDSALYLCASSLGGGEQYFGPGTRLTVT.

This clone was picked up one time. The J gene is TRBJ1-1, the V gene TRBV15; D possibly corresponds to TRBD1 (6 bases). This CDR3 region has 13 residues. CDR1 and CDR2 (germline): LNHNV, YYDKDF (reference sequence). Between the trimmed V and J ends, which lost 4 bases and 5 bases, there was a span of 11 bases. The CDR3 DNA follows: TGTGCCACCAGCATAGGGGGGGGTACTGAAGCTTTCTTT. Amino acids: CATSIGGGTEAFF.

CDR3 sequence: CASGISVGTFSYEQYF. The CDR3 nucleotides read TGTGCCAGTGGAATCAGTGTAGGGACATTCTCCTACGAGCAGTACTTC. The chain links TRBV19 to TRBJ2-7; possibly TRBD1 for D (6 bases). CDR1 LNHDA and CDR2 SQIVND come from the germline V gene (reference sequence). The CDR3 covers 16 residues. V dropped 8 bases and J dropped 0 bases, with 20 bases sitting between them.